The clone carrying this TCR beta chain was counted only a few times. The sample originates from a study of blood T cell repertoires in COVID-19. The overall study: T cells, B-cell-depleted T cells, or PBMCs provided the cDNA or gDNA that served as material.

J lost 1 base, V lost 7 bases, and 4 bases had no gene match. The CDR3 runs 15 residues. In germline, CDR1 is SNHLY, CDR2 FYNNEI. This table comes from immunoSEQ multiplex PCR, and its TCRdb copy is limited to in-frame clones, with some not included. The repertoire has 250,000 or so clones, around 86% of them found once; the top ten carry approximately 13%. This clonotype originated in a man older than 75 with acute or convalescent COVID-19. The specimen sequenced was peripheral blood. J is TRBJ1-4 and V is TRBV2; 9 bases fit TRBD1. For the CDR3, the DNA is TGTGCCAGCAAGGACAGGGGACTAACTAATGAAAAACTGTTTTTT. Amino acids: CASKDRGLTNEKLFF. Full variable domain (rest looked up from reference TRBV2 and TRBJ1-4): EPEVTQTPSHQVTQMGQEVILRCVPISNHLYFYWYRQILGQKVEFLVSFYNNEISEKSEIFDDQFSVERPDGSNFTLKIRSTKLEDSAMYFCASKDRGLTNEKLFFGSGTQLSVL.